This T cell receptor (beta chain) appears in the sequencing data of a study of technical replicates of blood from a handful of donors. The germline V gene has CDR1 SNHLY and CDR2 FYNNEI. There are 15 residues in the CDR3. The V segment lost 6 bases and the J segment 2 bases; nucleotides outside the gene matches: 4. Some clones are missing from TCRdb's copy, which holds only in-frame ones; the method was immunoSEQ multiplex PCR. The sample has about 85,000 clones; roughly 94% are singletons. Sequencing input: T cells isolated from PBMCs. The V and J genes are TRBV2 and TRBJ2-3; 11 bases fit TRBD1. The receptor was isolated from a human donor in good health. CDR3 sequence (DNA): TGTGCCAGCAGCTGGGACAGGGGGACCACAGATACGCAGTATTTT. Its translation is CASSWDRGTTDTQYF.